The 15 T cell receptor beta chains presented below share a single source sample, sequenced in a study of T cells expressing NK-cell markers. TCRdb re-called the 5' RACE reads, yielding one record per CDR3 amino acid sequence without DNA. The listing contains about 150,000 distinct CDR3 sequences. The material sequenced was blood T cells: a sorted CD56 or NKG2C T cell subset, CD4+ or CD8+ T cells, or bulk PBMC T cells (not recorded which). These receptors were obtained from a woman between 50 and 59 years old in good health.

J is TRBJ1-4 and V is TRBV9; with no DNA, the TCRdb D assignment of TRBD1 cannot be verified. The germline CDR1 and CDR2 sequences are SGDLS and YYNGEE. The length of the CDR3 is 15 residues. This chain's CDR3 is CASSAGGGTNEKLFF.

The genes are TRBV28 and TRBJ1-4. Germline V gives CDR1 MDHEN, CDR2 SYDVKM. This CDR3 has 15 residues. The chain's CDR3 is CASSPRYPLNEKLFF.

This sequence joins TRBV20-1 and TRBJ2-1; TCRdb lists TRBD2, though no DNA is available to test this call. This CDR3 has 20 residues. Germline V gene lookup returns CDR1 DFQATT and CDR2 SNEGSKA (reference sequence). CDR3 sequence: CSASAKGLAGGHGVGNEQFF.

V and J are TRBV29-1 and TRBJ2-4. Germline-derived CDR1 and CDR2 are SQVTM and ANQGSEA. This CDR3 region has 13 residues. This CDR3 is CSVVPSSKNIQYF.

This chain uses TRBV7-2 with TRBJ2-5; TCRdb calls TRBD2, which cannot be checked without DNA. CDR3 length: 17 amino acids. Germline V lookup: CDR1 SGHTA, CDR2 FQGNSA. Here the CDR3 reads CASSLPWTSGREETQYF.

This chain uses TRBV7-2 with TRBJ2-1; TCRdb indicates TRBD1, and absent DNA this call remains unverified. The CDR3 totals 14 residues. Per the germline V gene, CDR1 is SGHTA and CDR2 is FQGNSA. CDR3 amino acids: CASRTQGWGNEQFF.

The CDR3 loop reads CASSIGLATGYTF. This rearrangement joins TRBV19 to TRBJ1-2. Germline V CDR1 and CDR2: LNHDA, SQIVND (reference sequence). The CDR3 covers 13 residues.

V usage is TRBV30 and J usage is TRBJ2-2; TCRdb outputs TRBD2, but without DNA this stays unchecked. The CDR3 is made up of 13 amino acids. Per germline, CDR1 GTSNPN and CDR2 SVGIG (reference sequence). CDR3 sequence: CAWTFERTGELFF.

The chain couples TRBV2 to TRBJ2-5; there is no DNA to check the TCRdb D call of TRBD1. The CDR3 runs 14 residues. From germline, CDR1 is SNHLY and CDR2 FYNNEI. The CDR3 sequence: CASTQGAKKETQYF.

The chain combines TRBV4-2 with TRBJ1-1; without DNA, the TCRdb call of TRBD1 cannot be checked. This CDR3 comprises 18 residues. Germline CDR1 and CDR2: LGHNA and YNFKEQ. CDR3 region: CASSQEALNPGQGQEAFF.

The V gene is TRBV12-3 or TRBV12-4, the J gene TRBJ1-1; TCRdb's assignment of TRBD1 cannot be checked, as there is no DNA. The CDR3 runs to 12 residues. The CDR3 loop reads CASSSGATEAFF.

The J gene is TRBJ2-7, the V gene TRBV7-6. Germline lookup yields CDR1 SGHVS and CDR2 FNYEAQ. The CDR3 spans 16 residues. CDR3 sequence: CASSLAGTGPSFEQYF. Drawing the rest from reference TRBV7-6 and TRBJ2-7, the complete variable domain is GAGVSQSPRYKVTKRGQDVALRCDPISGHVSLYWYRQALGQGPEFLTYFNYEAQQDKSGLPNDRFSAERPEGSISTLTIQRTEQRDSAMYRCASSLAGTGPSFEQYFGPGTRLTVT.

The chain joins TRBV19 to TRBJ2-7; absent DNA, TCRdb's TRBD1 call cannot be checked. Germline loops: CDR1 LNHDA, CDR2 SQIVND (reference sequence). The CDR3 extends over 14 amino acids. The CDR3 spells CASSIGTGDYEQYF.

The CDR3 spells CASSLEGNEQYF. The rearrangement links TRBV5-6 to TRBJ2-7. The length of the CDR3 is 12 residues. Germline CDR1 and CDR2: SGHDT and YYEEEE.

The chain carries TRBV7-6 and TRBJ2-2; the D gene TCRdb calls, TRBD1, cannot be checked with no DNA. This CDR3 has 17 residues. Germline V gene lookup returns CDR1 SGHVS and CDR2 FNYEAQ. CDR3 amino acids: CASSLVLDRDYTGELFF.